These T cell receptor beta chains were read from a single sample in a study of blood T cell repertoires in COVID-19. TCRdb keeps only in-frame clones here, not all; method: immunoSEQ multiplex PCR. The table lists 300,000 to 400,000 clones, just over 85% of them singletons. The source material was PBMCs or T cells enriched from blood (not recorded which). These receptors originate from a woman aged 40 to 50 with acute COVID-19. The CDR3 runs from the conserved cysteine through the conserved F or W. Each record gives: clone size, J gene, D gene, V gene, CDR3 protein, CDR3 DNA. D genes are given only for firm matches. Only some rows state a clone size, as once, few, many or a class for expanded clones.

>NA|TRBJ1-6|TRBD1|TRBV5-1
CASSSQGDTSPLHF
TGCGCCAGCAGTTCACAGGGGGATACATCACCCCTCCACTTT
>NA|TRBJ1-1|TRBD1|TRBV25-1
CASRNRGNTEAFF
TGTGCCAGCAGAAACAGGGGGAACACTGAAGCTTTCTTT
>NA|TRBJ2-3|TRBD2|TRBV24-1
CATSDPSGGFTDTQYF
TGTGCCACCAGTGATCCTAGCGGGGGGTTCACAGATACGCAGTATTTT
>few|TRBJ1-5|TRBD1|TRBV7-9
CASSALQGASPNQPQHF
TGTGCCAGCAGCGCACTACAGGGGGCCTCCCCAAATCAGCCCCAGCATTTT
>NA|TRBJ2-5|TRBD2|TRBV20-1
CSASALGGGASETQYF
TGCAGTGCTAGTGCCCTGGGCGGGGGGGCCTCGGAGACCCAGTACTTC
>NA|TRBJ2-7|TRBD1|TRBV28
CASSQGNYEQYF
TGTGCCAGCTCACAGGGGAACTACGAGCAGTACTTC
>NA|TRBJ1-1|NA|TRBV28
CASSFGQLNTEAFF
TGTGCCAGCAGTTTCGGACAGTTGAACACTGAAGCTTTCTTT
>NA|TRBJ2-7|TRBD2|TRBV28
CASSYPGAAGTSGSPYEQYF
TGTGCCAGCAGCTACCCAGGGGCCGCGGGTACTAGCGGGAGCCCCTACGAGCAGTACTTC
>once|TRBJ2-7|NA|TRBV6-1
CASSEAWAGDPYEQYF
TGTGCCAGCAGTGAAGCGTGGGCAGGGGACCCCTACGAGCAGTACTTC
>NA|TRBJ2-5|TRBD2|TRBV24-1
CATSDSGTSGPQETQYF
TGTGCCACCAGTGACTCCGGGACTAGCGGACCGCAAGAGACCCAGTACTTC
>NA|TRBJ2-7|TRBD1|TRBV5-5
CASSPGTGEREQYF
TGTGCCAGCAGCCCCGGGACAGGGGAACGCGAGCAGTACTTC
>once|TRBJ2-7|NA|TRBV4-2
CASSQPTTGTRAYEQYF
TGTGCCAGCAGCCAGCCCACTACTGGAACCCGCGCTTACGAGCAGTACTTC
>NA|TRBJ2-7|NA|TRBV6-5
CASRTSYEQYF
TGTGCCAGCAGGACTAGCTACGAGCAGTACTTC
>once|TRBJ2-1|NA|TRBV18
CASSPSSQFF
TGTGCCAGCTCACCATCATCGCAGTTCTTC
>NA|TRBJ1-1|TRBD1|TRBV7-9
CASNRLRRTGENTEAFF
TGTGCCAGCAACCGTTTGCGGAGGACAGGGGAGAACACTGAAGCTTTCTTT
>NA|TRBJ2-3|TRBD1|TRBV3-1/TRBV3-2
CASGGQHSTDTQYF
TGTGCCAGTGGGGGACAGCATAGCACAGATACGCAGTATTTT
>NA|TRBJ1-6|TRBD1|TRBV27
CASGPRQGAGSPLHF
TGTGCCAGCGGGCCTCGACAGGGGGCGGGATCACCCCTCCACTTT
>NA|TRBJ1-2|NA|TRBV6-1
CASSEGRSYGYTF
TGTGCCAGCAGTGAGGGCCGTTCGTATGGCTACACCTTC
>NA|TRBJ2-7|NA|TRBV6-2/TRBV6-3
CASSYGRGGIPYEQYF
TGTGCCAGCAGTTACGGAAGGGGCGGGATTCCCTACGAGCAGTACTTC
>NA|TRBJ2-7|TRBD2|TRBV7-2
CASSQTSGASTYEQYF
TGTGCCAGCAGCCAGACTAGCGGGGCCTCTACCTACGAGCAGTACTTC
>NA|TRBJ1-2|TRBD1|TRBV4-3
CASSQSDRAGSYGYTF
TGCGCCAGCAGCCAAAGCGACAGGGCCGGGAGTTATGGCTACACCTTC
>NA|TRBJ1-2|NA|TRBV12-3/TRBV12-4
CASSFLNYGYTF
TGTGCCAGCAGTTTCCTAAACTATGGCTACACCTTC
>NA|TRBJ1-2|NA|TRBV6-5
CASSSLDWADGYTF
TGTGCCAGCAGTTCCCTCGATTGGGCCGATGGCTACACCTTC
>few|TRBJ2-5|NA|TRBV2
CASRGGAPPETQYF
TGTGCCAGCAGGGGGGGTGCGCCACCGGAGACCCAGTACTTC
>NA|TRBJ2-3|NA|TRBV5-8
CASSHGTGSTDTQYF
TGTGCCAGCAGCCACGGGACTGGTAGCACAGATACGCAGTATTTT
>NA|TRBJ2-1|NA|TRBV7-3
CASSSQVDREVEQFF
TGTGCCAGCAGCTCACAGGTTGACAGGGAGGTTGAGCAGTTCTTC